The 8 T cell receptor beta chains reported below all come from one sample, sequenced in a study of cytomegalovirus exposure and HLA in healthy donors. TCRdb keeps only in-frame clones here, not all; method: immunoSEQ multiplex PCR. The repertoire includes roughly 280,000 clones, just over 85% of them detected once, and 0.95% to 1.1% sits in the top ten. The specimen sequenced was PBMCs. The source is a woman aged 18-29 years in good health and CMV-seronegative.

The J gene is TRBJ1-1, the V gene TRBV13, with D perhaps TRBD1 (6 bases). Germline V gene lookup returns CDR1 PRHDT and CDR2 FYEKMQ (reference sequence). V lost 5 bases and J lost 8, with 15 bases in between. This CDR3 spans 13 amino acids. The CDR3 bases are TGTGCCAGCAGCCCCCGGACAGTGGACGAAGCTTTCTTT. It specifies CASSPRTVDEAFF.

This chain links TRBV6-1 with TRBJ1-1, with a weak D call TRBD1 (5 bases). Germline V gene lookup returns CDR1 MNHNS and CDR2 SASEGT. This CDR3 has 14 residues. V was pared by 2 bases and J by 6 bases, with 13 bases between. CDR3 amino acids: CASSELEGQSEAFF. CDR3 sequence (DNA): TGTGCCAGCAGTGAATTGGAGGGGCAGTCTGAAGCTTTCTTT.

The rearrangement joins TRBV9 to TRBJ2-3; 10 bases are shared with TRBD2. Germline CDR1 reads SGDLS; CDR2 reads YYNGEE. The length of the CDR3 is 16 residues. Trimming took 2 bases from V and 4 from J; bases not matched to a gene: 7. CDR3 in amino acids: CASSVAAGTSADTQYF. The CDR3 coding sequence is TGTGCCAGCAGCGTCGCGGCCGGGACTAGCGCAGATACGCAGTATTTT.

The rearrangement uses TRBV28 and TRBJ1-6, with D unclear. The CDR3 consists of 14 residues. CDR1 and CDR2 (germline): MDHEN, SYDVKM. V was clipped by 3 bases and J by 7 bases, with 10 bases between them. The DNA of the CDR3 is TGTGCCAGCAGTTTCGGAGGGAGGAATTCACCCCTCCACTTT. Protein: CASSFGGRNSPLHF.

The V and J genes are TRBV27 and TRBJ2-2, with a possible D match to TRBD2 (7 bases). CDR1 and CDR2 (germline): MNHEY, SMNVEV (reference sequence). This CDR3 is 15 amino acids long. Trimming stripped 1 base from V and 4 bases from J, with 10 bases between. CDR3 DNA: TGTGCCAGCAGTTTATGGGGAGGGGGCACCGGGGAGCTGTTTTTT. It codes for CASSLWGGGTGELFF.

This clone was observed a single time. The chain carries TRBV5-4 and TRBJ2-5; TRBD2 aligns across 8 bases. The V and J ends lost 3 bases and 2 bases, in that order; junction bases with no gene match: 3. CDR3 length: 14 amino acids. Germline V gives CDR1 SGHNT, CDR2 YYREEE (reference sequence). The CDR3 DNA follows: TGTGCCAGCAGCTCCACGGGGGGGCAAGAGACCCAGTACTTC. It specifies CASSSTGGQETQYF.

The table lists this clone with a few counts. CDR3 sequence: CASSLRTGFNEQYF. The CDR3 DNA is TGTGCCAGCAGCTTAAGGACAGGGTTCAACGAGCAGTACTTC. This chain uses TRBV7-8 with TRBJ2-7, with 8 bases lining up with TRBD1. The ends lost 2 bases at V and 5 bases at J; junction bases unmatched: 5. The CDR3 covers 14 residues. CDR1 SGHVS and CDR2 FQNEAQ come from the germline V gene.

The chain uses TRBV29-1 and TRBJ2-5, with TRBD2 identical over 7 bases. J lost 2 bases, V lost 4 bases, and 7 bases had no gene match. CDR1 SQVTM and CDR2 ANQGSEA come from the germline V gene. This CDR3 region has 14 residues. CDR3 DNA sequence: TGCAGCGTTGTAGGGACTATCTTACAAGAGACCCAGTACTTC. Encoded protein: CSVVGTILQETQYF.